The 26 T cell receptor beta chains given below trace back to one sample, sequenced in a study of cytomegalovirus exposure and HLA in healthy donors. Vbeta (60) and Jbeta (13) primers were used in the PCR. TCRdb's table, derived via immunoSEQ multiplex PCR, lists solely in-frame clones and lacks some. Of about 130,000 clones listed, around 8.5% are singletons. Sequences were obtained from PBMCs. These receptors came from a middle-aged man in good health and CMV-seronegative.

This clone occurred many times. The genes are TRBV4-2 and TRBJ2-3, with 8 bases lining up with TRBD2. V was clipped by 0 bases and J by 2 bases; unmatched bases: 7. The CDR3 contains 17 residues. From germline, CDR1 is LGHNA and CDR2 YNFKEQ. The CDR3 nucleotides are TGTGCCAGCAGCCAAGAGAAGGGCGGGGGGCCCACAGATACGCAGTATTTT. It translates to CASSQEKGGGPTDTQYF.

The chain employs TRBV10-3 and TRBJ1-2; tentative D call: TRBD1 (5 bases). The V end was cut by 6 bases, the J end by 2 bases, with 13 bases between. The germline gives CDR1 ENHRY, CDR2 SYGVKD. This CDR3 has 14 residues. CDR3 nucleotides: TGTGCCATCAGGGGTATGACAGAAAACTATGGCTACACCTTC. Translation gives CAIRGMTENYGYTF.

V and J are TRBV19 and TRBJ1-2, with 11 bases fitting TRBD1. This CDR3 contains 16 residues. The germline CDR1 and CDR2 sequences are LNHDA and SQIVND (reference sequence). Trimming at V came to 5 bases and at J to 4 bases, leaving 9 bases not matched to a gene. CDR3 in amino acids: CASSAVRTGGGYGYTF. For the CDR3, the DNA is TGTGCCAGTAGTGCTGTTAGGACAGGGGGCGGCTATGGCTACACCTTC.

CDR3 sequence: CASSPDRVVRTEAFF. The CDR3 nucleotides are TGTGCCAGCAGCCCCGACAGGGTGGTAAGGACTGAAGCTTTCTTT. The gene calls are TRBV7-2 and TRBJ1-1, with 7 bases lining up with TRBD1. Trimming took 5 bases from V and 5 from J; bases not matched to a gene: 11. The CDR3 spans 15 residues. CDR1 is SGHTA and CDR2 is FQGNSA in the germline V gene.

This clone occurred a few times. The CDR3 here is CASSYGIAGIQETQYF. The DNA of the CDR3 is TGTGCCAGCAGCTATGGTATAGCGGGGATCCAAGAGACCCAGTACTTC. The chain couples TRBV28 to TRBJ2-5; TRBD2 matches at 8 bases. The CDR3 extends over 16 amino acids. V was clipped by 6 bases and J by 1 base; unmatched bases: 10. Germline V gene lookup returns CDR1 MDHEN and CDR2 SYDVKM.

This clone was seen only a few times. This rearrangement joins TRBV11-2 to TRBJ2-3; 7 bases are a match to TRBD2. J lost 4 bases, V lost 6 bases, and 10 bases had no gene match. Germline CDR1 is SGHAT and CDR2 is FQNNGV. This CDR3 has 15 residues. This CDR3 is CASSWGTTFPDTQYF. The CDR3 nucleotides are TGTGCCAGCAGTTGGGGGACTACCTTTCCAGATACGCAGTATTTT.

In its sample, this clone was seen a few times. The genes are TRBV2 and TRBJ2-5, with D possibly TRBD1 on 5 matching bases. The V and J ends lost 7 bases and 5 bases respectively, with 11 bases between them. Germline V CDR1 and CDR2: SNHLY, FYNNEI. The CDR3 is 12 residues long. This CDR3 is CASMTVAETQYF. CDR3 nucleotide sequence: TGTGCCAGCATGACAGTGGCGGAGACCCAGTACTTC.

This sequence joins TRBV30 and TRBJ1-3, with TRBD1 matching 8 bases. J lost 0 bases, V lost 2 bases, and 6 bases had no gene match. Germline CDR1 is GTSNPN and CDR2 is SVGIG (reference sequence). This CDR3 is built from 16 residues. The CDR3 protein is CAWSFPGGYSGNTIYF. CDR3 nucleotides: TGTGCCTGGAGTTTCCCAGGGGGCTACTCTGGAAACACCATATATTTT.

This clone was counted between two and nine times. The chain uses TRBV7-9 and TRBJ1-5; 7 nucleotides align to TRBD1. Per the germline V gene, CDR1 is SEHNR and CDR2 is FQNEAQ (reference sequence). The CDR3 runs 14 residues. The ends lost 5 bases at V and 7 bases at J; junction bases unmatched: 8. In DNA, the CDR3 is TGTGCCAGCAGCCCGGTAACAGGGGTCCAGCCCCAGCATTTT. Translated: CASSPVTGVQPQHF. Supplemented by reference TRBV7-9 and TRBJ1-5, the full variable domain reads DTGVSQNPRHKITKRGQNVTFRCDPISEHNRLYWYRQTLGQGPEFLTYFQNEAQLEKSRLLSDRFSAERPKGSFSTLEIQRTEQGDSAMYLCASSPVTGVQPQHFGDGTRLSIL.

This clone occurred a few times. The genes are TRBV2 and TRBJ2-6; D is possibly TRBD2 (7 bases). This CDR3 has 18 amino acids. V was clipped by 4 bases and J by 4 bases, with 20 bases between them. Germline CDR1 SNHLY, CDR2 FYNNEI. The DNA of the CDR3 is TGTGCCAGCAGTGGACAACGGGGGGCCTGGAGCGGGGCCAACGTCCTGACTTTC. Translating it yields CASSGQRGAWSGANVLTF.

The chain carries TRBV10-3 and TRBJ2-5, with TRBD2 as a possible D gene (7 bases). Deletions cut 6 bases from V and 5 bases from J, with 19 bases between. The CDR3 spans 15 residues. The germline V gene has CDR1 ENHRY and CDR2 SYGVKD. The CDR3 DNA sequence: TGTGCCATCAGCCCCCAAGGGGGGGGAGGGGAGACCCAGTACTTC. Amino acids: CAISPQGGGGETQYF.

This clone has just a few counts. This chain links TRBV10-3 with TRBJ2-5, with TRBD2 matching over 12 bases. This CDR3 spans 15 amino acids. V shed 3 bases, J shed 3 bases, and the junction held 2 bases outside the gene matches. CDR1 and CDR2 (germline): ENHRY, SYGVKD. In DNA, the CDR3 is TGTGCCATCAGTGAACTAGCGGGGGGAAAAGAGACCCAGTACTTC. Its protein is CAISELAGGKETQYF.

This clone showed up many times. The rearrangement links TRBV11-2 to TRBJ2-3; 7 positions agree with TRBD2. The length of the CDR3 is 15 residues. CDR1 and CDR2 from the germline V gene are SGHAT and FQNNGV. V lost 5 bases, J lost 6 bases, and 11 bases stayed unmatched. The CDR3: CASSTWTSEGDTQYF. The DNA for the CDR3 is TGTGCCAGCAGCACCTGGACTAGTGAGGGGGATACGCAGTATTTT.

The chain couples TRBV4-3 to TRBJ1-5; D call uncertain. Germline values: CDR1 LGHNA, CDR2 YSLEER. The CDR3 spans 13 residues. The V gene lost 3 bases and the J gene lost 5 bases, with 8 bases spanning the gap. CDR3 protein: CASSQRAYQPQHF. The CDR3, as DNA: TGCGCCAGCAGCCAGAGGGCCTATCAGCCCCAGCATTTT.

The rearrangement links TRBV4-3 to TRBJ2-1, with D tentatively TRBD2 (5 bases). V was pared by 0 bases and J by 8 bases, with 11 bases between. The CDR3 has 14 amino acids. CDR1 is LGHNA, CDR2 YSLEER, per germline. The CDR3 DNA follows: TGCGCCAGCAGCCAAGATACTAGGCCCGATGAGCAGTTCTTC. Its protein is CASSQDTRPDEQFF.

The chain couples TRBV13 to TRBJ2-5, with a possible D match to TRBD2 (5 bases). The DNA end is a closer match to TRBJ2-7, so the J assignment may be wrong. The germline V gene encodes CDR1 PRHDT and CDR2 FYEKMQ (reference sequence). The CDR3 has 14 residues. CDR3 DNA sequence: TGTGCCAGCAGCTTTAGTGGACGGACTTACGAGCAGTACTTC. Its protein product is CASSFSGRTYEQYF.

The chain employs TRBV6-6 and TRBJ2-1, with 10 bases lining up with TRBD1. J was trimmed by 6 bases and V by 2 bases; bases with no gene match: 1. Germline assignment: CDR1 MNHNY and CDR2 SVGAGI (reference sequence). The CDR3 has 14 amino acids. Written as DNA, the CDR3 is TGTGCCAGCAGTTACCGACAGGGGGCCAATGAGCAGTTCTTC. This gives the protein CASSYRQGANEQFF.

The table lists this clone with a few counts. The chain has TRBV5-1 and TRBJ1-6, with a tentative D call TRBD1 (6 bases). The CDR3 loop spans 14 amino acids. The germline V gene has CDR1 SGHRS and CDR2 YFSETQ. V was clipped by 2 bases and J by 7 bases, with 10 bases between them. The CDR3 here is CASSFTGLNSPLHF. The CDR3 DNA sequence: TGCGCCAGCAGCTTTACAGGGTTAAATTCACCCCTCCACTTT.

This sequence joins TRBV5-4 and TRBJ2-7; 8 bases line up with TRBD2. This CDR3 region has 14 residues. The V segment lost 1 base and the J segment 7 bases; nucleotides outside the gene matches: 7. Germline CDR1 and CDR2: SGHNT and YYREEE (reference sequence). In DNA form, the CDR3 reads TGTGCCAGCAGCTTGCGGGGGGGTATAGGAGAGCAGTACTTC. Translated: CASSLRGGIGEQYF.

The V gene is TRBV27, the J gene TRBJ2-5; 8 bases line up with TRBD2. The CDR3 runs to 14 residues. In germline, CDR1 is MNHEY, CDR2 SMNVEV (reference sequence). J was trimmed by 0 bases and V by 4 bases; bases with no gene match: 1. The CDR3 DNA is TGTGCCAGCAGTTCGGGGGGGTACCAAGAGACCCAGTACTTC. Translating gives CASSSGGYQETQYF.

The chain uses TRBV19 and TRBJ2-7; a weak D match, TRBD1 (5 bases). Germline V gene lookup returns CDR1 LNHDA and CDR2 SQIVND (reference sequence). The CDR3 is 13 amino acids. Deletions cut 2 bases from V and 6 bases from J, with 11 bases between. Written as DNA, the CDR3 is TGTGCCAGTAGTATATCGTGGGGCGGCGAGCAGTACTTC. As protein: CASSISWGGEQYF.

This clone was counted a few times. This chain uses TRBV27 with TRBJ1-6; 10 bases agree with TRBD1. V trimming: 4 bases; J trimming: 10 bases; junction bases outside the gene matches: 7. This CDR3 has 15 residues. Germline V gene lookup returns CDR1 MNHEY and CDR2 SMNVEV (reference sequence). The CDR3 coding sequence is TGTGCCAGCAGTTCGACGGGACAGGGGAGCTCACCCCTCCACTTT. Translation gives CASSSTGQGSSPLHF.

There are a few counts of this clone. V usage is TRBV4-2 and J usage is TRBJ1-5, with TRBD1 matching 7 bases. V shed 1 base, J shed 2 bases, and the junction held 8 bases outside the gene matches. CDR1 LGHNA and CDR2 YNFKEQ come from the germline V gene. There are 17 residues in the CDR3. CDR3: CASSQAEGAPGNQPQHF. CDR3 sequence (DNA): TGTGCCAGCAGCCAAGCGGAGGGGGCGCCGGGCAATCAGCCCCAGCATTTT.

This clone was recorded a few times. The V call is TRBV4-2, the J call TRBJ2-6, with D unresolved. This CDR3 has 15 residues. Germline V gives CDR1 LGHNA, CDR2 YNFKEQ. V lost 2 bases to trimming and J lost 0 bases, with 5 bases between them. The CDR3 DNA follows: TGTGCCAGCAGCCAAATGAGCTCTGGGGCCAACGTCCTGACTTTC. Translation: CASSQMSSGANVLTF.

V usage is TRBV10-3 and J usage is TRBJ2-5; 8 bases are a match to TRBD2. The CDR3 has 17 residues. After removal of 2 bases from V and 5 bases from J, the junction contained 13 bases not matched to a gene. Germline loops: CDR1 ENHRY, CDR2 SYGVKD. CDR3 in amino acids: CAISEPTTPSGSETQYF. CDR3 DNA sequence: TGTGCCATCAGTGAGCCAACCACCCCTAGCGGGTCCGAGACCCAGTACTTC.

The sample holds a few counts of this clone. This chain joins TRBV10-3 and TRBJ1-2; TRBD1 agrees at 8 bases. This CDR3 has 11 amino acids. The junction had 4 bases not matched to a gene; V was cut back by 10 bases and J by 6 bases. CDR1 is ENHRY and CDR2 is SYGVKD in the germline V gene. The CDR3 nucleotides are TGTGCCAGCGCGACAGGGGATGGCTACACCTTC. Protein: CASATGDGYTF.